This T cell receptor (beta chain) originates from a study of CD8 T cells in Susac syndrome. Germline V gene lookup returns CDR1 ENHRY and CDR2 SYGVKD. V was clipped by 0 bases and J by 4 bases, with 12 bases between them. The CDR3 extends over 15 amino acids. After extraction with the RNeasy kit, roughly 0.45 to 1 ug of the RNA was reverse transcribed using random hexamers. TCRdb re-called the immunoSEQ multiplex PCR reads through MiXCR, storing one row per CDR3 protein. The data show under 85,000 distinct CDR3 sequences, with around 93% seen just once and less than 0.6% held by the top ten. The TCR sequence derives from a human donor with Susac syndrome. The chain joins TRBV10-3 to TRBJ1-2; unclear D gene. The sample taken for sequencing was CD8+ T cells from PBMCs. CDR3 DNA: TGTGCCATCAGTGAGTCGAAAGACGGGTTCTATGGCTACACCTTC. Translating it yields CAISESKDGFYGYTF.